These 24 T cell receptor beta chains originate from one sample sequenced in a study of T cell clonotyping in hematopoietic cell transplantation. Some clones are missing from TCRdb's copy, which holds only in-frame ones; the method was immunoSEQ multiplex PCR. The table includes approximately 5,900 clones, about three quarters detected once. The source was PBMCs, collected 100 days after allogeneic stem cell transplant. The receptors here all came from a female patient aged 25-39 years who had an allogeneic stem cell transplant, so the T cells may come from the graft donor. Some clones in this sample may be carry-over from other donors' samples.

The J gene is TRBJ1-1, the V gene TRBV5-1; no reliable D call. The CDR3 sequence is 14 residues long. V gave up 0 bases and J gave up 5 bases, with 11 bases separating them. The germline gives CDR1 SGHRS, CDR2 YFSETQ. The CDR3 region is CASSLAAGNTEAFF. CDR3 bases: TGCGCCAGCAGCTTGGCCGCGGGTAATACTGAAGCTTTCTTT.

The gene calls are TRBV5-1 and TRBJ1-4; no clear D. Germline loops: CDR1 SGHRS, CDR2 YFSETQ. CDR3 size: 12 residues. Trimming took off 5 bases at V and 2 bases at J, with 4 bases between the two ends. CDR3 region: CASRETNEKLFF. The CDR3 DNA reads as TGCGCCAGCAGAGAGACTAATGAAAAACTGTTTTTT.

As concerns this clone: A junction end diverges from the germline sequence, so it may reflect a read error. The rearrangement links TRBV5-5 to TRBJ1-3; 8 bases line up with TRBD1. Germline CDR1 SGHKS, CDR2 YYEKEE (reference sequence). This CDR3 contains 14 residues. CDR3 nucleotide sequence: TGTGCCAGCAGCAGAGGGACAGGCGGAAGCACCATATATTTT. Protein sequence: CASSRGTGGSTIYF.

By share, this clone counts as medium-sized (0.01 to 0.1%). The chain links TRBV4-3 to TRBJ1-1, with a weak D call TRBD1 (6 bases). Between the trimmed V and J ends, which lost 3 bases and 8 bases, there was a span of 19 bases. Germline assignment: CDR1 LGHNA and CDR2 YSLEER. CDR3 size: 15 residues. As DNA, the CDR3 is TGCGCCAGCAGCCAGATAGGGACGAGGGGGGTGGAAGCTTTCTTT. Protein: CASSQIGTRGVEAFF.

CDR3 in DNA: TGTGCCAGCAGCGCCGGGACAGGGTACACCGGGGAGCTGTTTTTT. Translation: CASSAGTGYTGELFF. The chain links TRBV5-6 to TRBJ2-2; 9 bases map to TRBD1. Unmatched junction bases numbered 4, after V lost 4 bases and J lost 3 bases. The CDR3 has 15 residues. Germline lookup yields CDR1 SGHDT and CDR2 YYEEEE.

The chain has TRBV6-5 and TRBJ2-7; tentatively, D is TRBD2 (6 bases). V dropped 2 bases and J dropped 6 bases, with 14 bases sitting between them. Germline CDR1 is MNHEY and CDR2 is SVGAGI. The CDR3 totals 14 residues. This chain's CDR3 is CASSYNPLGGEQYF. The CDR3, as DNA: TGTGCCAGCAGTTACAATCCTCTGGGGGGCGAGCAGTACTTC.

The chain carries TRBV27 and TRBJ1-3, with TRBD1 identical over 8 bases. Trimming cost V 2 bases and J 0 bases; bases outside gene matches: 6. Germline V gene sequence: CDR1 MNHEY, CDR2 SMNVEV (reference sequence). The CDR3 runs to 17 residues. CDR3 bases: TGTGCCAGCAGTTTACGGGGACAGGCCTACTCTGGAAACACCATATATTTT. Amino acid sequence: CASSLRGQAYSGNTIYF.

This sequence joins TRBV7-3 and TRBJ2-1; D assignment may be TRBD1 or TRBD2 (6 bases each). The V and J ends lost 1 base and 6 bases respectively, with 16 bases between them. Germline lookup yields CDR1 SGHTA and CDR2 FQGTGA. The CDR3 extends over 16 amino acids. The CDR3 is CASSLSRRGPLNEQFF. The CDR3 bases are TGTGCCAGCAGCTTAAGTCGACGGGGGCCCCTCAATGAGCAGTTCTTC.

The rearrangement joins TRBV27 to TRBJ2-2; possibly TRBD1 for D (6 bases). Trimming removed 8 bases at V and 3 bases at J, with 10 bases between. The CDR3 runs 13 residues. Germline values: CDR1 MNHEY, CDR2 SMNVEV (reference sequence). CDR3: CASSRGYTGELFF. CDR3 in DNA: TGTGCCAGCTCGAGGGGGTACACCGGGGAGCTGTTTTTT.

The rearrangement links TRBV14 to TRBJ1-2; TRBD1 might be the D (5 bases). The V and J ends lost 2 bases and 8 bases respectively, with 12 bases between them. There are 13 residues in the CDR3. The germline CDR1 and CDR2 sequences are SGHDN and FVKESK. In DNA form, the CDR3 reads TGTGCCAGCAGCCAAATTCAAGGGGCGGGCTACACCTTC. Protein product: CASSQIQGAGYTF.

The V call is TRBV4-3, the J call TRBJ2-1; TRBD2 agrees at 12 bases. V gave up 4 bases and J gave up 7 bases; unmatched junction bases: 8. Germline assignment: CDR1 LGHNA and CDR2 YSLEER. This CDR3 region has 16 residues. The CDR3 region has the DNA TGCGCCAGCAGCCGCATGGGACTAGCGGGTGAGAATGAGCAGTTCTTC. This gives the protein CASSRMGLAGENEQFF.

The V and J genes are TRBV5-6 and TRBJ2-7, with D perhaps matching TRBD1 (6 bases). Trimming pared 1 base from V and 1 base from J, leaving 9 bases between. This CDR3 spans 14 amino acids. The germline CDR1 and CDR2 sequences are SGHDT and YYEEEE. In nucleotides, the CDR3 is TGTGCCAGCAGCTTGCCAGGGGAATCCTACGAGCAGTACTTC. It specifies CASSLPGESYEQYF.

The gene calls are TRBV6-1 and TRBJ2-3; D may be TRBD1 or TRBD2 (6 bases each). The length of the CDR3 is 15 residues. The V end lost 4 bases, the J end lost 4 bases, and 15 bases lay between the germline ends. Per germline, CDR1 MNHNS and CDR2 SASEGT. The CDR3 DNA reads TGTGCCAGCAGTGGCCGCGAGGGGGGACCAGATACGCAGTATTTT. Translating gives CASSGREGGPDTQYF.

The rearrangement uses TRBV27 and TRBJ1-5; 7 bases map to TRBD1. CDR3 length: 15 residues. In germline, CDR1 is MNHEY, CDR2 SMNVEV (reference sequence). V dropped 8 bases and J dropped 4; count of bases not matched to a gene: 11. The CDR3 spells CASGLGGTANQPQHF. The CDR3 DNA reads TGTGCCAGCGGCCTAGGAGGGACAGCTAATCAGCCCCAGCATTTT.

V is TRBV13 and J is TRBJ2-1; TRBD2 agrees at 9 bases. CDR1 and CDR2 from the germline V gene are PRHDT and FYEKMQ (reference sequence). This CDR3 region has 13 residues. With V trimmed by 9 bases and J by 5 bases, 5 bases remained unmatched. In nucleotides, the CDR3 is TGTGCCAGTGGGGCGGGGGGGAACAATGAGCAGTTCTTC. Translated: CASGAGGNNEQFF.

The chain combines TRBV7-3 with TRBJ1-1; tentatively, D is TRBD1 (6 bases). Trimming took off 5 bases at V and 1 base at J, with 11 bases between the two ends. The germline V gene encodes CDR1 SGHTA and CDR2 FQGTGA. The CDR3 is 14 amino acids. CDR3 region: CASSPGHQNTEAFF. In DNA form, the CDR3 reads TGTGCCAGCAGCCCGGGACACCAGAACACTGAAGCTTTCTTT.

This clone occurred a few times. The chain carries TRBV30 and TRBJ2-3; maybe TRBD2 (6 bases). The CDR3 runs to 13 residues. Deletions cut 3 bases from V and 1 base from J, with 8 bases between. From germline, CDR1 is GTSNPN and CDR2 SVGIG (reference sequence). The CDR3 spells CAWSGGGTDTQYF. The CDR3 DNA follows: TGTGCCTGGAGCGGGGGAGGCACAGATACGCAGTATTTT.

This clone occurred once. The V and J genes are TRBV6-6 and TRBJ1-5, with D possibly being TRBD1 (5 bases). The V gene's germline CDR1 is MNHNY and CDR2 SVGAGI (reference sequence). The V end lost 7 bases, the J end lost 1 base, and 17 bases lay between the germline ends. The CDR3 totals 16 residues. The CDR3 protein is CASIDSTATSNQPQHF. CDR3 sequence (DNA): TGTGCCAGCATCGACTCGACAGCTACGAGCAATCAGCCCCAGCATTTT.

The chain uses TRBV5-4 and TRBJ1-2, with D hard to call. Trimming left V 0 bases short and J 6 bases short, with 6 bases between. Germline V gene data show CDR1 as SGHNT and CDR2 as YYREEE (reference sequence). The CDR3 is 12 amino acids. Here the CDR3 reads CASSLAGDGYTF. The CDR3, as DNA: TGTGCCAGCAGCTTGGCGGGAGATGGCTACACCTTC.

The V and J genes are TRBV7-2 and TRBJ2-7; D unresolved. Germline V CDR1 and CDR2: SGHTA, FQGNSA. V dropped 1 base and J dropped 4 bases, with 14 bases sitting between them. The CDR3 loop spans 15 amino acids. CDR3 in DNA: TGTGCCAGCAGCTTAGTTAAGGCCACAAGGTACGAGCAGTACTTC. Protein sequence: CASSLVKATRYEQYF.

The chain recombines TRBV11-3 with TRBJ2-3, with TRBD2 identical over 10 bases. Unmatched junction bases numbered 4, after V lost 5 bases and J lost 2 bases. Germline CDR1 SGHNT, CDR2 YENEEA. CDR3 length: 15 amino acids. CDR3 nucleotides: TGTGCCAGCAGCCCTAGCGGGGGAAACACAGATACGCAGTATTTT. Protein sequence: CASSPSGGNTDTQYF.

This clone was recorded a few times. The V call is TRBV5-1, the J call TRBJ2-7, with 8 bases matching TRBD1. The CDR3 length is 17 residues. V was clipped by 3 bases and J by 1 base; unmatched bases: 12. Germline CDR1 SGHRS, CDR2 YFSETQ. The CDR3 loop is CASSWTQPGQGSYEQYF. The CDR3 DNA follows: TGCGCCAGCAGCTGGACCCAGCCAGGACAGGGTTCCTACGAGCAGTACTTC.

The chain employs TRBV9 and TRBJ1-2; a weak D match, TRBD1 (5 bases). Germline loops: CDR1 SGDLS, CDR2 YYNGEE. The CDR3 consists of 15 residues. V gave up 0 bases and J gave up 6 bases, with 15 bases separating them. The CDR3 coding sequence is TGTGCCAGCAGCGTAGAGGACAATCCTGTTGATGGCTACACCTTC. Translation gives CASSVEDNPVDGYTF.

J is TRBJ1-5 and V is TRBV6-1; maybe TRBD1 (5 bases). V shed 4 bases and J shed 6 bases, with 13 bases lying between them. CDR1 is MNHNS, CDR2 SASEGT, per germline. The CDR3 runs to 14 residues. The CDR3 is CASSGGEVSQPQHF. The CDR3 nucleotides are TGTGCCAGCAGTGGGGGGGAGGTGAGTCAGCCCCAGCATTTT.